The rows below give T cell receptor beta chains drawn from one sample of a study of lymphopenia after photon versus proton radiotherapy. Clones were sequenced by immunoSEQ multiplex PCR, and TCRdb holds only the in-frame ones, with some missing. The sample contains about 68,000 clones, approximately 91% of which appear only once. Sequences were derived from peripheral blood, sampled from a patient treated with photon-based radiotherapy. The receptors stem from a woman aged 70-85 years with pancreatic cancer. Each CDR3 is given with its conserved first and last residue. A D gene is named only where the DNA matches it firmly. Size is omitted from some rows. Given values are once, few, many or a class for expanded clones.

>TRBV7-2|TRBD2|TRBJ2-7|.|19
CASSSMGAGGSSPYYEQYF
TGTGCCAGCAGCTCGATGGGAGCGGGAGGGTCCTCACCGTACTACGAGCAGTACTTC
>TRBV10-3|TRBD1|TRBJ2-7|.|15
CAIRESTGLSYEQYF
TGTGCCATCAGAGAATCGACAGGGCTCTCCTACGAGCAGTACTTC
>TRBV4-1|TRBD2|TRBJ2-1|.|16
CASSQLASGSQNEQFF
TGCGCCAGCAGCCAATTGGCTAGCGGGAGCCAAAATGAGCAGTTCTTC
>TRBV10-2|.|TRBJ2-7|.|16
CASSEPSGHRSYEQYF
TGCGCCAGCAGTGAGCCCTCCGGACACCGCTCCTACGAGCAGTACTTC
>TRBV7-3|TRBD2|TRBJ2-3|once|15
CASSLEGLEMDTQYF
TGTGCCAGCAGCTTAGAAGGACTAGAAATGGATACGCAGTATTTT
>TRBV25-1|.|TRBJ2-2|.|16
CASSEPRPANTGELFF
TGTGCCAGCAGTGAACCGAGACCGGCGAACACCGGGGAGCTGTTTTTT
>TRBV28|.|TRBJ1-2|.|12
CASSLKGLGYTF
TGTGCCAGCAGCCTTAAGGGCCTTGGCTACACCTTC
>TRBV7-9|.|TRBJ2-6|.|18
CASSPPAGTSSGANVLTF
TGTGCCAGCAGCCCCCCCGCTGGGACCTCCTCTGGGGCCAACGTCCTGACTTTC
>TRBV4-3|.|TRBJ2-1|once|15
CASSSGTGASNEQFF
TGCGCCAGCAGTTCCGGGACGGGGGCAAGCAATGAGCAGTTCTTC
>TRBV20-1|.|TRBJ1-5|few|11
CSASGDQPQHF
TGCAGTGCTAGCGGAGATCAGCCCCAGCATTTT
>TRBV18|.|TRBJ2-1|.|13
CASSSGINNEQFF
TGTGCCAGCTCTTCGGGGATCAACAATGAGCAGTTCTTC
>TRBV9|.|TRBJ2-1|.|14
CASSHGSSYNEQFF
TGTGCCAGCAGCCACGGGAGTTCCTACAATGAGCAGTTCTTC
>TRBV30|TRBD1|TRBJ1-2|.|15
CAWSGDRGFNYGYTF
TGTGCCTGGAGTGGAGACAGGGGGTTCAACTATGGCTACACCTTC
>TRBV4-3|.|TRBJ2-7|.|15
CASSPGRGLSYEQYF
TGCGCCAGCAGCCCAGGGAGGGGGCTGTCCTACGAGCAGTACTTC
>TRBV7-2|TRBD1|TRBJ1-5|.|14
CASSLDRGNQPQHF
TGTGCCAGCAGCCTGGACAGGGGTAATCAGCCCCAGCATTTT
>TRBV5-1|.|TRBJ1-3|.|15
CASSLAGGQGNTIYF
TGCGCCAGCAGCTTGGCCGGGGGGCAAGGAAACACCATATATTTT
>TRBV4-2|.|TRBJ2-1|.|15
CASSQDRETYNEQFF
TGTGCCAGCAGCCAAGATAGGGAGACTTACAATGAGCAGTTCTTC
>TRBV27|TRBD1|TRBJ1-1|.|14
CASSLGGQGPEAFF
TGTGCCAGCAGTTTGGGGGGACAGGGGCCTGAAGCTTTCTTT
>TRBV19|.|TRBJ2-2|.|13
CASRIQGIGELFF
TGTGCCAGTAGGATACAGGGAATCGGGGAGCTGTTTTTT
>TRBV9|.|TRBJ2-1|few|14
CASSVANIRNEQFF
TGTGCCAGCAGCGTAGCTAATATAAGGAATGAGCAGTTCTTC
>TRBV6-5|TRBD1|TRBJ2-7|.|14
CASRDGTGVSEQYF
TGTGCCAGCCGAGACGGGACAGGGGTGAGCGAGCAGTACTTC
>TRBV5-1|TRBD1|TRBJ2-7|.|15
CASSWPDRGMYEQYF
TGCGCCAGCAGCTGGCCGGACAGGGGGATGTACGAGCAGTACTTC
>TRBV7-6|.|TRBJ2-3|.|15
CASSLAPQATDTQYF
TGTGCCAGCAGCTTAGCTCCACAGGCCACAGATACGCAGTATTTT
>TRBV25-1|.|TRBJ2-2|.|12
CASQTEGGELFF
TGTGCCAGCCAAACTGAGGGCGGGGAGCTGTTTTTT
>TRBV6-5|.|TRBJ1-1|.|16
CASSYRSGYMNTEAFF
TGTGCCAGCAGTTACAGGTCAGGGTACATGAACACTGAAGCTTTCTTT
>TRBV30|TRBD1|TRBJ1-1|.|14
CAWSRGTGEEVAFF
TGTGCCTGGAGCAGAGGGACAGGTGAGGAGGTAGCTTTCTTT
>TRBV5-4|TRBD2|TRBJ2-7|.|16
CASSQDRGLAKREQYF
TGCGCCAGCAGCCAAGATAGGGGACTAGCGAAACGGGAGCAGTACTTC
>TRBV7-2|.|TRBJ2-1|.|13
CASSSLTGRKQFF
TGTGCCAGCAGCTCCCTAACTGGACGAAAGCAGTTCTTC